Presented here are 7 T cell receptor beta chains from one specimen sequenced in a study of early T cells in non-severe SARS-CoV-2 infection. Via MiXCR, TCRdb re-called the 5' RACE reads, giving one row per CDR3 protein. The sample yields around 66,000 distinct CDR3 sequences, approximately 6.1% seen once. The sample in question was whole blood, obtained at baseline. The receptors were sampled from an adult who was a healthcare worker with PCR-confirmed SARS-CoV-2 infection or an uninfected control (not recorded which).

This clonotype showed up many times. V is TRBV27 and J is TRBJ2-3, with D possibly being TRBD1 or TRBD2 (5 bases each). Germline CDR1 MNHEY, CDR2 SMNVEV (reference sequence). The CDR3 has 15 amino acids. Deletions cut 6 bases from V and 1 base from J, with 14 bases between. CDR3 bases: TGTGCCAGCAGCCGCCGAAGGGGACGCACAGATACGCAGTATTTT. Amino acids: CASSRRRGRTDTQYF.

This clonotype has a count of ten or more. V usage is TRBV7-8 and J usage is TRBJ2-5; the match to TRBD2 covers 12 bases. The CDR3 has 15 residues. With 5 bases clipped from V and 2 bases from J, the junction kept 3 bases outside the gene matches. The V gene's germline CDR1 is SGHVS and CDR2 FQNEAQ. The CDR3 region is CASSPTSGGQETQYF. CDR3 nucleotides: TGTGCCAGCAGCCCGACTAGCGGGGGTCAAGAGACCCAGTACTTC.

The sample holds many counts of this clonotype. The CDR3 bases are TGCGCCAGCAGCTTGGCCAGCACGCGGAACAATGAGCAGTTCTTC. This codes for CASSLASTRNNEQFF. This rearrangement joins TRBV5-1 to TRBJ2-1, with D hard to call. Trimming stripped 0 bases from V and 5 bases from J, with 12 bases between. Per the germline V gene, CDR1 is SGHRS and CDR2 is YFSETQ. The CDR3 has 15 amino acids.

Many counts were recorded for this clonotype. The rearrangement uses TRBV10-3 and TRBJ1-2; 8 bases line up with TRBD1. Trimming at V came to 6 bases and at J to 5 bases, leaving 11 bases not matched to a gene. Looked up from germline, CDR1 is ENHRY and CDR2 is SYGVKD. The CDR3 spans 15 residues. The CDR3 region has the DNA TGTGCCATCAGGGCAATGGACAGGGTTGGGTATGGCTACACCTTC. Its protein product is CAIRAMDRVGYGYTF.

This clonotype appeared many times. The rearrangement links TRBV28 to TRBJ2-4; D unresolved. This CDR3 has 15 residues. Germline CDR1 is MDHEN and CDR2 is SYDVKM. The ends were cut back, 1 base at V and 0 bases at J, with 7 bases in the middle. In DNA form, the CDR3 reads TGTGCCAGCAGTTTATATAATACAGCCAAAAACATTCAGTACTTC. Amino acids: CASSLYNTAKNIQYF.

This clonotype was picked up many times. The chain has TRBV4-3 and TRBJ2-5; tentatively, D is TRBD2 (6 bases). V was shortened by 0 bases and J by 1 base, with 15 bases between the two germline ends. This CDR3 is 17 amino acids long. The germline V gene has CDR1 LGHNA and CDR2 YSLEER. CDR3 region: CASSQDRGGDPQETQYF. The CDR3 DNA sequence: TGCGCCAGCAGCCAAGACCGGGGCGGGGATCCCCAAGAGACCCAGTACTTC.

With respect to this clonotype: A read error may account for a junction end that differs from germline. V gene TRBV6-6 combines with J gene TRBJ2-1; 7 bases line up with TRBD2. In germline, CDR1 is MNHNY, CDR2 SVGAGI (reference sequence). This CDR3 contains 16 residues. The CDR3 is CASSYSVGGSYNEQFF. The CDR3 nucleotides are TGTGCCAGTAGTTACTCAGTGGGAGGGTCCTACAATGAGCAGTTCTTC.